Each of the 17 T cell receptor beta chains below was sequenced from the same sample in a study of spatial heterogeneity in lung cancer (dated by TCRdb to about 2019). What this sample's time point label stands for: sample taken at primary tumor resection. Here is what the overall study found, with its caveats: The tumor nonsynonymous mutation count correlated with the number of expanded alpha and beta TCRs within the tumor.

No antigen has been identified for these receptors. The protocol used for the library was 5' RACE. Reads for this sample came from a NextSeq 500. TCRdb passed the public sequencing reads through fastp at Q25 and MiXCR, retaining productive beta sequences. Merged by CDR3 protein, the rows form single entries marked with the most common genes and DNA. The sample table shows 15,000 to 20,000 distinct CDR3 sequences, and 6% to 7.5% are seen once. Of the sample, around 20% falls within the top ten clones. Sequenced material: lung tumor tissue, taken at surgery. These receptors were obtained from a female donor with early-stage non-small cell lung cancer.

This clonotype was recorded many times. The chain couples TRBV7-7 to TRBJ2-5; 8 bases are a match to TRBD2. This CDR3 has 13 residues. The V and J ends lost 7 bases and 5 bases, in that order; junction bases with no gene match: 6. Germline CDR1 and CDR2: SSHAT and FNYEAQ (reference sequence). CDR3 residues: CASMRGVGETQYF. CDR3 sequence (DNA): TGTGCCAGCATGCGGGGGGTAGGGGAGACCCAGTACTTC.

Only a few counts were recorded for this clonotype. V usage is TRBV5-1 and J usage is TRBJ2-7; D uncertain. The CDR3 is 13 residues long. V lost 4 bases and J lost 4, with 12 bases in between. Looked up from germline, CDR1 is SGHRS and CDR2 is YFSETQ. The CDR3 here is CASSLPDGYEQYF. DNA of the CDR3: TGCGCCAGCAGCCTTCCCGACGGATACGAGCAGTACTTC.

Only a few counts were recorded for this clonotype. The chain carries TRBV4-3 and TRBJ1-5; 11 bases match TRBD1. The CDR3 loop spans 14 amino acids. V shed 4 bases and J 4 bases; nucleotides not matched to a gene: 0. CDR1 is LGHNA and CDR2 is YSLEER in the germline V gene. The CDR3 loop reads CASSRDRGNQPQHF. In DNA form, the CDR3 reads TGCGCCAGCAGCCGGGACAGGGGGAATCAGCCCCAGCATTTT.

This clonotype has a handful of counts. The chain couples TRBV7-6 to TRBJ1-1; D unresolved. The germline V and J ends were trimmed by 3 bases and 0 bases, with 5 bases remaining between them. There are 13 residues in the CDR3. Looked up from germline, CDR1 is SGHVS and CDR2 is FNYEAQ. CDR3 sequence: CASSLTMNTEAFF. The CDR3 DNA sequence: TGTGCCAGCAGCTTGACAATGAACACTGAAGCTTTCTTT.

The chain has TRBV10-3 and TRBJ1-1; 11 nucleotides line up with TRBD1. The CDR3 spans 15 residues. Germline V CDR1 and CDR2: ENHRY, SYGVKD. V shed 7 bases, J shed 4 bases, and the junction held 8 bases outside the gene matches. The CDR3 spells CAITSGQGALTEAFF. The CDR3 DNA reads TGTGCCATCACCTCCGGACAGGGGGCTCTCACTGAAGCTTTCTTT.

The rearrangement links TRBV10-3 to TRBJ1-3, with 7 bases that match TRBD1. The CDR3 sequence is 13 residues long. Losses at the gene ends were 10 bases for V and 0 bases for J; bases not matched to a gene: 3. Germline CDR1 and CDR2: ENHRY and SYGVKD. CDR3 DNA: TGTGCCACCTGGACAGGCTCTGGAAACACCATATATTTT. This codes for CATWTGSGNTIYF.

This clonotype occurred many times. The CDR3 protein is CASSLVGLARGQETQYF. CDR3 DNA sequence: TGTGCCAGCAGCTTAGTGGGACTAGCGAGGGGACAAGAGACCCAGTACTTC. The rearrangement links TRBV7-2 to TRBJ2-5, with 10 bases matching TRBD2. Germline V lookup: CDR1 SGHTA, CDR2 FQGNSA. The CDR3 sequence is 17 residues long. J was trimmed by 2 bases and V by 1 base; bases with no gene match: 7.

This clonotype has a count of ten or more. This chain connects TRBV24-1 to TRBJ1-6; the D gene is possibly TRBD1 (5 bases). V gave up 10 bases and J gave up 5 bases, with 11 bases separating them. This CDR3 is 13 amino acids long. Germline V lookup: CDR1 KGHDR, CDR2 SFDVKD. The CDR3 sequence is CATADNHNSPLHF. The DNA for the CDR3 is TGTGCCACGGCGGACAACCATAATTCACCCCTCCACTTT.

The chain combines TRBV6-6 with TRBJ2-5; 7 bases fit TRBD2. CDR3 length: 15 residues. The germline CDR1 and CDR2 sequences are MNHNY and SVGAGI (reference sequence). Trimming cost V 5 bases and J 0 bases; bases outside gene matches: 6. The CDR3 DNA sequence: TGTGCCAGCAGTCCGCCGGGGGGTTACCAAGAGACCCAGTACTTC. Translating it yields CASSPPGGYQETQYF.

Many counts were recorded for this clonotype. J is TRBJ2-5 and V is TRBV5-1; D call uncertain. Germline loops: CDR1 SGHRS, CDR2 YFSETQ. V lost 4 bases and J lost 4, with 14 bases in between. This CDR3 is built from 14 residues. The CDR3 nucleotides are TGCGCCAGCAGCCCCACTGACGCGGTAGAGACCCAGTACTTC. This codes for CASSPTDAVETQYF.

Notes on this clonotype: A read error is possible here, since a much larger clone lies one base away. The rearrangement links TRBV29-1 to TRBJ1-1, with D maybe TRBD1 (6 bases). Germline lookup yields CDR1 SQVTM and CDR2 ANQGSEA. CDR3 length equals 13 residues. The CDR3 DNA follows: TGCAGCGTTTCCCTCAGGGGAGACACTGACGCTTTCTTT. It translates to CSVSLRGDTDAFF.

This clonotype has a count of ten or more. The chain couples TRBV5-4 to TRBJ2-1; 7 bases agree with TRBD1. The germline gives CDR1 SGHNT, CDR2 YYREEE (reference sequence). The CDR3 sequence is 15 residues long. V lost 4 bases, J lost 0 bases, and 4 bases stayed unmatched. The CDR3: CASSPGQDSYNEQFF. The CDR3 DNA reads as TGTGCCAGCAGCCCCGGACAGGACTCCTACAATGAGCAGTTCTTC.

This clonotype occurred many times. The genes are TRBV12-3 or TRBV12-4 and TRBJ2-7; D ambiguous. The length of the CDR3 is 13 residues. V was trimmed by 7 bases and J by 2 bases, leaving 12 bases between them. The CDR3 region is CASTRVGPYEQYF. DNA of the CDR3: TGTGCCAGCACCCGGGTTGGCCCCTACGAGCAGTACTTC.

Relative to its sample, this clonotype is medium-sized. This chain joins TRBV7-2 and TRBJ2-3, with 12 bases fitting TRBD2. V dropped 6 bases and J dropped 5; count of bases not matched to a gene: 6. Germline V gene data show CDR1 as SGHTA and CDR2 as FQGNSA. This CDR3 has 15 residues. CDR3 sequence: CASRTASGGVDTQYF. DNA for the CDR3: TGTGCCAGCAGGACAGCTAGCGGGGGGGTAGATACGCAGTATTTT.

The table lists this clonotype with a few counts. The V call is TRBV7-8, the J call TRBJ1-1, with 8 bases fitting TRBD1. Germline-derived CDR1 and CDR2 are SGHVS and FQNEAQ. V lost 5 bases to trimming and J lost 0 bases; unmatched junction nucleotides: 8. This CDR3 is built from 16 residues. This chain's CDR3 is CASSGGQGVLNTEAFF. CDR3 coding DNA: TGTGCCAGCAGCGGAGGACAGGGTGTTTTGAACACTGAAGCTTTCTTT.

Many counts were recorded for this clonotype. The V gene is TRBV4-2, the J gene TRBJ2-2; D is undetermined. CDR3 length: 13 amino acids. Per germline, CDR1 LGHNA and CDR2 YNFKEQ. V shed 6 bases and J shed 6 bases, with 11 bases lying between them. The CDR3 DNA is TGTGCCAGCAGTTCGACTGGCGCCGGGGAGCTGTTTTTT. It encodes CASSSTGAGELFF.

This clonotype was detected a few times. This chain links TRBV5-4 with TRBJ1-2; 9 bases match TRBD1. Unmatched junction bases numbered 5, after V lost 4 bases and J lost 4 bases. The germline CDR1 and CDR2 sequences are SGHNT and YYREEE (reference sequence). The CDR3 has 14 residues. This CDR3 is CASSTWTGVYGYTF. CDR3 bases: TGTGCCAGCAGCACCTGGACAGGGGTCTATGGCTACACCTTC.